The rows below give T cell receptor beta chains drawn from one sample of a study of naive and memory T cell subsets. One entry per CDR3 protein results from TCRdb running MiXCR on the UMI-ligation and nested PCR reads. This sample yields approximately 100,000 distinct CDR3 sequences, of which roughly 15% are seen a single time; approximately 2.6% belongs to the top ten. The sample was naive CD8+ T cells from blood. These receptors all stem from a human donor in good health. CDR3s include the opening cysteine and the closing phenylalanine or tryptophan. D genes are given only for firm matches. A row's size may be missing; if present it is once, few, many or a size class.

TRBV6-2/TRBV6-3	-	-	TRBJ2-3	CASSYLTGLTDTQYF	TGTGCCAGCAGTTACTTGACGGGATTGACAGATACGCAGTATTTT
TRBV12-3/TRBV12-4	-	-	TRBJ2-5	CASSLGGPGETQYF	TGTGCCAGCAGTTTAGGGGGCCCCGGGGAGACCCAGTACTTC
TRBV20-1	-	few	TRBJ2-3	CSARDMDTDTQYF	TGCAGTGCTAGAGATATGGACACAGATACGCAGTATTTT
TRBV15	TRBD2	many	TRBJ2-4	CATSLDSGRGDIQYF	TGTGCCACCAGCCTCGATAGCGGGAGGGGGGACATTCAGTACTTC
TRBV6-5	TRBD1	few	TRBJ2-1	CASSPGQGGNEQFF	TGTGCCAGCAGTCCGGGACAGGGAGGCAATGAGCAGTTCTTC
TRBV7-6	TRBD2	many	TRBJ2-1	CASSPRTSGSPDEQFF	TGTGCCAGCAGCCCGCGGACTAGCGGGAGTCCGGATGAGCAGTTCTTC
TRBV4-3	TRBD2	few	TRBJ2-3	CASSQEPSGLADTQYF	TGCGCCAGCAGCCAAGAACCTAGCGGGTTAGCAGATACGCAGTATTTT
TRBV12-3/TRBV12-4	-	few	TRBJ1-2	CASSLGGSKTF	TGTGCCAGCAGTTTAGGGGGGAGTAAGACCTTC
TRBV25-1	-	-	TRBJ1-2	CARSFRGYTF	TGTGCCCGATCATTCCGGGGCTACACCTTC
TRBV28	TRBD2	few	TRBJ2-5	CASSFPGTSRQETQYF	TGTGCCAGCAGTTTTCCCGGGACTAGTAGGCAAGAGACCCAGTACTTC
TRBV19	-	-	TRBJ1-6	CASSIMWNSPLHF	TGTGCCAGTAGTATAATGTGGAATTCACCCCTCCACTTT
TRBV12-3/TRBV12-4	TRBD1	-	TRBJ2-1	CASSLGQGYGNEQFF	TGTGCCAGCAGTTTGGGACAGGGGTATGGGAATGAGCAGTTCTTC
TRBV12-3/TRBV12-4	TRBD2	few	TRBJ2-1	CASSISGSSNEQFF	TGTGCCAGCAGTATTAGCGGGAGTAGCAATGAGCAGTTCTTC
TRBV19	-	few	TRBJ2-6	CASKSGANVLTF	TGTGCCAGTAAGTCTGGGGCCAACGTCCTGACTTTC
TRBV30	-	-	TRBJ2-1	CAWSVGKISEQFF	TGTGCCTGGAGTGTAGGTAAAATCAGTGAGCAGTTCTTC
TRBV4-2	-	few	TRBJ2-3	CASSQGIFTDTQYF	TGTGCCAGCAGCCAAGGGATTTTCACAGATACGCAGTATTTT
TRBV14	TRBD1	-	TRBJ1-1	CASSQDPPGGWGTEAFF	TGTGCCAGCAGCCAAGACCCCCCAGGGGGGTGGGGCACTGAAGCTTTCTTT
TRBV4-3	-	-	TRBJ2-1	CASSQDPAGLDAYNEQFF	TGCGCCAGCAGCCAAGATCCGGCGGGATTAGACGCCTACAATGAGCAGTTCTTC
TRBV15	TRBD2	many	TRBJ2-1	CATSPLAGGNNEQFF	TGTGCCACCAGCCCTCTAGCGGGAGGAAACAATGAGCAGTTCTTC
TRBV12-3/TRBV12-4	TRBD2	-	TRBJ2-1	CASSFPGLAGVNSYNEQFF	TGTGCCAGCAGTTTTCCCGGACTAGCGGGAGTTAACTCCTACAATGAGCAGTTCTTC
TRBV4-2	-	many	TRBJ1-1	CASRQTGLSQGTEAFF	TGTGCCAGCAGACAAACAGGGCTAAGTCAGGGCACTGAAGCTTTCTTT
TRBV2	-	-	TRBJ1-1	CASSGKEAFF	TGTGCCAGCAGTGGGAAGGAAGCTTTCTTT
TRBV7-6	-	-	TRBJ2-1	CASSPKQEYNEQFF	TGTGCCAGCAGCCCTAAACAGGAGTATAATGAGCAGTTCTTC
TRBV24-1	TRBD1	many	TRBJ2-7	CATSETGGYEQYF	TGTGCCACCAGTGAAACAGGGGGCTACGAGCAGTACTTC
TRBV6-6	-	few	TRBJ2-3	CASSYSTRFTDTQYF	TGTGCCAGCAGTTACTCAACTAGATTCACAGATACGCAGTATTTT
TRBV29-1	-	few	TRBJ2-3	CSVPPVGTDTQYF	TGCAGCGTTCCACCCGTTGGCACAGATACGCAGTATTTT
TRBV19	-	-	TRBJ1-2	CATSMARGHGYTF	TGTGCCACCAGTATGGCCCGTGGGCATGGCTACACCTTC
TRBV6-5	-	few	TRBJ1-1	CASSYDRTMNTEAFF	TGTGCCAGCAGTTACGACAGGACTATGAACACTGAAGCTTTCTTT
TRBV7-9	-	few	TRBJ1-5	CASSFTGANQPQHF	TGTGCCAGCAGCTTCACGGGGGCCAATCAGCCCCAGCATTTT
TRBV12-3/TRBV12-4	-	many	TRBJ2-5	CASSHRERETQYF	TGTGCCAGCAGCCACAGGGAGAGGGAGACCCAGTACTTC
TRBV12-3/TRBV12-4	-	few	TRBJ1-5	CASSGDSYNQPQHF	TGTGCCAGCAGTGGTGACAGCTACAATCAGCCCCAGCATTTT
TRBV27	TRBD1	few	TRBJ1-2	CASSSLLGQISGYTF	TGTGCCAGCAGCTCTCTCCTGGGACAGATATCTGGCTACACCTTC
TRBV29-1	-	few	TRBJ2-7	CSVDIGLAEQYF	TGCAGCGTTGATATAGGGCTCGCGGAGCAGTACTTC
TRBV12-3/TRBV12-4	TRBD2	-	TRBJ2-1	CASHWRERLYNEQFF	TGTGCCAGCCATTGGCGGGAGAGGTTGTACAATGAGCAGTTCTTC
TRBV11-2	-	-	TRBJ2-7	CASSSAQGQYF	TGTGCCAGCAGTTCCGCACAGGGGCAGTACTTC
TRBV14	TRBD1	-	TRBJ1-2	CASSQDDRGLGYTF	TGTGCCAGCAGCCAAGATGACAGGGGGCTTGGCTACACCTTC
TRBV27	-	-	TRBJ2-7	CASSQGTFLGTYEQYF	TGTGCCAGCAGCCAAGGGACCTTCTTGGGGACCTACGAGCAGTACTTC
TRBV27	-	-	TRBJ1-2	CASSNRGGGLYGYTF	TGTGCCAGCAGTAACCGGGGAGGGGGGCTCTATGGCTACACCTTC
TRBV19	TRBD1	many	TRBJ2-1	CASSTPGDRGDYNEQFF	TGTGCCAGTAGTACCCCGGGGGACAGGGGAGACTACAATGAGCAGTTCTTC
TRBV5-1	-	many	TRBJ2-7	CASSYQSSYEQYF	TGCGCCAGCAGCTATCAGAGCTCCTACGAGCAGTACTTC
TRBV7-9	TRBD1	many	TRBJ1-1	CASSGTGADTEAFF	TGTGCCAGCAGCGGGACAGGAGCCGACACTGAAGCTTTCTTT
TRBV5-4	TRBD1	many	TRBJ1-6	CASSARDRVYSPLHF	TGTGCCAGCAGCGCCAGGGACAGGGTATATTCACCCCTCCACTTT
TRBV15	-	-	TRBJ1-5	CATSSWGASFNQPQHF	TGTGCCACCAGCAGTTGGGGCGCCAGTTTCAATCAGCCCCAGCATTTT
TRBV27	-	-	TRBJ2-1	CASSEIHNNEQFF	TGTGCCAGCTCGGAAATTCATAACAATGAGCAGTTCTTC
TRBV15	-	many	TRBJ1-1	CATSRDRRGTEAFF	TGTGCCACCAGCAGAGACCGACGGGGAACTGAAGCTTTCTTT
TRBV9	-	many	TRBJ2-5	CASSVADTGVTQYF	TGTGCCAGCAGCGTAGCGGACACCGGGGTGACCCAGTACTTC
TRBV7-9	-	-	TRBJ2-7	CVTDPSYEQYF	TGTGTTACGGACCCCTCCTACGAGCAGTACTTC
TRBV29-1	-	-	TRBJ2-7	CSVVARGVEQYF	TGCAGCGTTGTTGCGAGGGGCGTCGAGCAGTACTTC